This T cell receptor beta chain was profiled in a study of cytomegalovirus exposure and HLA in healthy donors (dated by TCRdb to about 2017). About the investigation overall: An earlier analysis of 587 of the donors reported 276 Gb of sequence data and roughly 120 million unique TCR beta sequences obtained from about 179 million T cells. The genetic ancestry cluster associated with self-reported Caucasian donors included 80% to 90% of the approximately 410 genotyped donors. Along with the approximately 700-subject first cohort, a separate validation cohort of some 130 different subjects was used. The study used immunosequencing to profile the T cell repertoires of approximately 650 subjects and linked those repertoires to cytomegalovirus serostatus. Several DR-DQ haplotypes were handled as single units for association and clustering because linkage in the cohort was strong. Alongside the repertoire data, information on donor age, sex, ethnicity and CMV serostatus was compiled. Typing coverage differed by locus: A, B, C, DRB1 and DQB1 were typed in about 620-640 donors, DQA1 in about 550, DPA1 in 600 to 610, and DPB1 in 450 to 480. Across around 400 genotyped donors of the cohort, an average of 235,054 unique TCR beta nucleotide sequences per donor were sequenced, and around 20% of those sequences were non-productive. The study was designed to test whether signatures of past pathogen exposure could be identified by cataloging public T cell receptors. To study patterns of TCR occurrence, a later analysis re-analyzed previously published TCR beta repertoires from 666 donors and added high-resolution HLA genotyping. HLA typing included class I and class II loci at four-digit resolution. A later genetic analysis used genome-wide SNP genotypes for about 55% of the 666 donors, treating that subset as a discovery cohort. An early release covering roughly 600 HLA-typed donors comprised 300 to 350 gigabases of sequencing data and roughly 85 million unique TCR sequences. The later analysis used no new phenotypic data to find candidate immune exposures, relying instead on TCR beta sequences and their occurrence across donors. All discovery cohort repertoires had been generated using a single sequencing platform. In an earlier analysis of roughly 540 of the donors, high-throughput TCR beta sequencing was used to judge whether each TCR beta V gene segment behaved as functional or pseudogenic. The study combined high-throughput TCR immunosequencing, statistical association of individual TCRs with disease status, and machine learning to predict cytomegalovirus infection status. Results and caveats for the whole study, not just this receptor: The classifier was reported to diagnose cytomegalovirus status with high specificity and sensitivity in both the original and validation cohorts. A further reported finding was that TCR beta sequences accurately predicted the HLA-A and HLA-B alleles for most subjects in the first cohort. Roughly uniform sequencing depth across donors was assumed in presence/absence analyses, although this assumption may not hold. Several of the top co-occurrence clusters appeared to be linked to parvovirus B19, influenza, CMV and Epstein-Barr virus, according to a later analysis. Specific HLA alleles were associated with 15,000 to 20,000 TCR beta sequences at a false discovery rate of 0.05 in a later analysis. Most CMV-associated TCR beta chains appeared to be HLA-restricted in a later analysis, and the HLA associations seemed to be driven largely by CMV exposure. The study gave a list of under 200 TCR beta chains associated with cytomegalovirus. A later genetic analysis reported fewer N-insertions in productive TCRs among donors in an Asian-associated ancestry cluster than the roughly 720-donor mean. A later analysis found that HLA-associated TCR beta chains were more clonally expanded and had lower generation probabilities than equally common non-associated chains. Correlated functional status among segregating V segments might be attributable to linkage disequilibrium, but an unknown experimental factor could not be ruled out. The cohort was sequenced for TCR beta chains only, and without alpha or paired-chain data the features that could be detected were limited. It was suggested by the authors that the approach could potentially be generalized to other disease states and immunological phenotypes. Immune exposure information for the cohort was limited to CMV serostatus. V-gene and J-gene trimming of TCR beta chains was associated with a missense DCLRE1C variant in a later genetic analysis, and the association was replicated in an independent cohort. Broadly in line with IMGT annotations, most TCR beta V segments showed up in productive rearrangements about 87% or about 30% of the time in an earlier analysis of 450 to 750 of the donors. A cluster of highly shared sequence variants was judged likely to represent a technical artifact of the sequencing pipeline. Some IMGT-functional V segments, including TRBV6-2 and TRBV6-3, could not be distinguished by the 87-base-pair reads and were therefore excluded. Roughly 15 rarely observed V segments, including chromosome 9 orphons, were excluded from the earlier analysis of approximately 600 of the donors because counts were too low. When HLA alleles, especially DR and DQ, strongly co-occurred, attributing TCR associations to individual alleles was difficult. Most TCR sequences were observed very rarely across donors, whereas some public TCRs were present in many individuals. According to a later analysis, TCR association rates differed among HLA loci, with DRB1 alleles showing the most associated TCRs and HLA-C alleles showing the fewest. Because some donors lacked HLA typing at each locus, the association tests relied only on the typed subset. In vitro tests confirmed that three of the cytomegalovirus-associated TCR beta chains recognize cytomegalovirus antigens.

Remarks on this clone: No antigen is known for it. The input lacks base qualities; no much larger clone sits a single base away.

Library prep was done by the immunoSEQ multiplex PCR assay. For the multiplex PCR, a mixture combining 60 forward primers for TCR Vbeta segments and 13 reverse primers for TCR Jbeta segments was used. A multiplex PCR assay on genomic DNA amplified the CDR3 region of rearranged TCR beta genes. The Illumina HiSeq System was used to sequence the amplified TCR beta libraries as 87-base-pair reads. From the authors' description of their analysis: Across the 600 to 700 repertoires, a later analysis counted tens of millions of unique TCR beta chains, some 11 million of which were shared by at least two donors. Raw reads were error-corrected and collapsed into unique sequences by a nearest-neighbor algorithm in which closely related sequences were merged to remove PCR and sequencing errors. To assign V, D and J gene segments, CDR3 sequences were aligned to IMGT reference sequences. For a sequence to be retained, a match of at least six nucleotides to both a V gene segment and a J gene segment was required. A rearrangement was called productive if the CDR3 had no stop codons and remained in frame with V and J, and every other rearrangement was called non-productive. CDR3 was defined by IMGT convention, running from the second conserved V-encoded cysteine to the conserved J-encoded phenylalanine. Sequences without an unambiguous match to a single V gene segment were excluded from the earlier analysis of several hundred of the donors. An earlier analysis of several hundred of the donors called V segments functional above 56.7% productive rearrangements and segregating when the between-donor standard deviation exceeded 5%. A statistical classification framework was built to diagnose cytomegalovirus status from the catalog of TCR beta chain sequences. A later analysis assigned V and J genes by comparing TCR nucleotide sequences with IMGT/GENE-DB human TR gene sequences. A later analysis assigned CDR3 sequences and most-parsimonious VDJ recombination scenarios with the TCRdist pipeline. In a later analysis, every TCR beta chain was defined by the combination of its CDR3 amino acid sequence and its V-gene family, and reads without a unique V-gene family were dropped. In a later analysis, fewer than 650 highly shared, low-generation-probability nucleotide sequences were removed to address suspected cross-contamination and a sequencing artifact. A later analysis calculated a clonal expansion index for each public chain from normalized within-repertoire ranks of inferred template counts. In a later analysis, generation probabilities were computed with a VDJ recombination model fitted to out-of-frame rearrangements, and the resulting probabilities were checked against IGoR. In a later analysis, hypergeometric tests were used to score TCR-TCR, TCR-HLA and TCR-CMV co-occurrence, with a repertoire-size bias correction applied to TCR pairs. A later analysis estimated false discovery rates by permuting HLA or CMV assignments 20 times. In a later analysis, co-occurring TCRs were grouped with DBSCAN, and TCRdist sequence similarity was added when clustering was performed within HLA-allele-positive subsets. Repertoires with fewer than 30,000 or more than 120,000 public chains, plus five repertoires with anomalous nucleotide sharing, were excluded from co-occurrence clustering. TCRdb mirrors the immuneACCESS table, restricted to in-frame sequences. Some clones are absent from its copies; in checked studies, under half trace to an unresolved V gene, and the reason for the others is unknown. V and J calls and clone size follow that table, whereas D and trimming were derived from the DNA. Present in this sample are around 110,000 clones, around 76% of which were seen just once. 2% to 3% of the sample goes to the ten largest clones.

Measured from the cysteine to the phenylalanine, the CDR3 is 15 residues long. Only the CDR3 region is kept as DNA, spanning 45 bases read in frame from base 1. From a lookup of the germline V gene, CDR1 and CDR2 are MNHNS and SASEGT. The germline V and J ends show losses of 8 bases and 5 bases respectively, and no gene match explains 9 bases of the junction. The cohort comprised 666 healthy bone marrow donors. Cohort members were all nominally healthy when sampled, although unrecorded immune exposures were likely present. The donor tested CMV seropositive, placing the donor among the 290 or so seropositive members of the cohort. Every donor gave a peripheral blood sample, and the peripheral blood mononuclear cells from that sample were used for TCR beta sequencing. Genomic DNA extraction from the blood cell samples was performed with the Qiagen DNeasy Blood Extraction Kit.

This TCR was sampled from a man younger than 45 in good health and CMV-seropositive. Specimen: PBMCs. The chain joins TRBV6-1 to TRBJ2-3, with TRBD2 matching 11 junction bases. CDR3 reads: CASSTASGGKDTQYF. The DNA is as follows: TGTGCCAGCTCGACGGCTAGCGGGGGGAAAGATACGCAGTATTTT.